A selection of T cell receptor beta chains follows, all from one sample in a study of T cell repertoires in cytomegalovirus infection. TCRdb re-analysed the reads in MiXCR, keeping a single row per CDR3 protein. Seen here are roughly 920,000 distinct CDR3 sequences, 30% to 40% observed once, and the top ten hold around 15%. No antigens are known for them. This specimen consisted of cultured CD8+ T cells from PBMCs, obtained from culture after CMV antigen stimulation. The source of these receptors is a human donor in good health (CMV status not recorded). Some clones in this sample may be carry-over from other donors' samples. CDR3s include the opening cysteine and the closing phenylalanine or tryptophan.

TRBJ2-3,TRBV7-9,CASSFPQGLGTDTQYF
TRBJ1-1,TRBV7-2,CASSLVFGTGTNTEAFF
TRBJ2-5,TRBV5-4,CASSSSTGDPGETQYF
TRBJ2-1,TRBV7-2,CASSSGQKVSEQFF
TRBJ1-5,TRBV27,CASAAGESNQPQHF
TRBJ1-5,TRBV7-2,CASSVSKPPAQPQHF
TRBJ1-1,TRBV19,CASTTGLRTEAFF
TRBJ1-2,TRBV6-1,CASSEWGHGVRIYGYTF
TRBJ1-1,TRBV4-1,CASSQGGVAEAFF
TRBJ2-3,TRBV7-8,CASSLRGGPGGDTQYF
TRBJ2-1,TRBV7-9,CASSPSSNFQFF
TRBJ2-5,TRBV9,CASSLSGAYQETQYF
TRBJ1-1,TRBV2,CASSEAEDSELNTEAFF
TRBJ2-5,TRBV11-3,CASSILAGARDGRGQETQYF
TRBJ2-1,TRBV27,CASTRGENEQFF
TRBJ1-6,TRBV12-3/TRBV12-4,CASSPGTALGSPLHF
TRBJ2-6,TRBV7-9,CASSIGQASLANVLTF
TRBJ1-1,TRBV13,CASRTGGQNTEAFF
TRBJ1-1,TRBV29-1,CSVERGQGTEAFF
TRBJ2-2,TRBV11-1,CASSLIGGANTGELFF
TRBJ2-3,TRBV7-6,CASSPNGGDTQYF
TRBJ2-1,TRBV12-3/TRBV12-4,CASSLGISGGIEQFF
TRBJ2-1,TRBV6-1,CASSERVGGTNNEQFF
TRBJ2-3,TRBV6-2/TRBV6-3,CASSKEGLAGDWRTDTQYF
TRBJ1-5,TRBV7-9,CASSSETGPGQPQHF
TRBJ2-3,TRBV7-9,CASSLPGGYPHTDTQYF
TRBJ1-5,TRBV20-1,CSARDRAVAYSNQPQHF
TRBJ2-6,TRBV6-2/TRBV6-3,CASSYWTGLMVTNVLTF